The source of this T cell receptor (beta chain) is a study of T cell responses to AZD1222 COVID-19 vaccine. Clones were sequenced by immunoSEQ multiplex PCR, and TCRdb holds only the in-frame ones, with some missing. The profile covers around 150,000 clones, with roughly 94% appearing a single time and over 1% taken by the ten largest. The CDR3 contains 13 residues. V shed 4 bases and J shed 5 bases, with 11 bases lying between them. Germline-derived CDR1 and CDR2 are SQVTM and ANQGSEA. A single count supports this clone. The sequences come from peripheral blood, collected on day 0 of AZD1222 vaccination. The V gene is TRBV29-1, the J gene TRBJ1-4; D unclear. The receptor's source is an adult in good health. The CDR3 loop is CSVGRAENEKLFF. Here the CDR3 DNA reads TGCAGCGTTGGAAGGGCCGAAAATGAAAAACTGTTTTTT.